Included here is one T cell receptor (beta chain) sequence, with context. CDR1 is SGDLS and CDR2 is YYNGEE in the germline V gene. The CDR3 consists of 14 residues. Trimming removed 0 bases from V and 1 base from J, with 7 bases in between. This record belongs to a study of cytomegalovirus exposure and HLA in healthy donors. In the PCR, 60 Vbeta and 13 Jbeta primers were used. Profiling relied on immunoSEQ multiplex PCR, and the TCRdb table lists in-frame clones only, not all of them. The sample records about 94,000 clones, approximately 74% being singletons. The clonotype originates from a man aged 25 to 40 in good health and CMV-seropositive. The chain has TRBV9 and TRBJ1-1, with D possibly matching TRBD1 (5 bases). The specimen was PBMCs. The CDR3 here is CASSVGQTNTEAFF. Written as DNA, the CDR3 is TGTGCCAGCAGCGTAGGACAGACGAACACTGAAGCTTTCTTT.